Below, 24 T cell receptor beta chains from the same sample are listed, as sequenced in a study of T cells expressing NK-cell markers (dated by TCRdb to about 2020). The library came from 5' RACE. Sequencing relied on an Illumina HiSeq 2000. Once TCRdb had reprocessed the reads, it stored one entry per CDR3 protein sequence and supplied no DNA. The sample table includes 200,000 to 300,000 distinct CDR3 sequences. Roughly 0.4% of the sample comes from the top ten. Sample: blood T cells: a sorted CD56 or NKG2C T cell subset, CD4+ or CD8+ T cells, or bulk PBMC T cells (not recorded which). The receptors originated from a man between 18 and 35 years old in good health. Donor details come from another sample of the same person, matched by shared clones.

V gene TRBV20-1 combines with J gene TRBJ1-6; TCRdb lists TRBD1, though no DNA is available to test this call. The V gene's germline CDR1 is DFQATT and CDR2 SNEGSKA (reference sequence). The CDR3 length is 13 residues. The CDR3 sequence: CSADDSRNSPLHF.

The chain is built from TRBV27 and TRBJ1-1; there is no DNA to check the TCRdb D call of TRBD1. CDR1 and CDR2 (germline): MNHEY, SMNVEV (reference sequence). The CDR3 has 12 amino acids. The CDR3 sequence: CASSLFGGGAFF.

The chain links TRBV3-1 to TRBJ2-3; TCRdb's assignment of TRBD2 cannot be checked, as there is no DNA. The germline CDR1 and CDR2 sequences are LGHDT and YNNKEL (reference sequence). The CDR3 runs to 16 residues. The CDR3 sequence: CASSQLLAGLTDTQYF.

This rearrangement joins TRBV6-1 to TRBJ2-1; TCRdb selects TRBD2, and the lack of DNA leaves this call unchecked. CDR1 is MNHNS, CDR2 SASEGT, per germline. This CDR3 is built from 13 residues. The CDR3 sequence is CASLSSGSPEQFF.

CDR3 amino acids: CASSVFGDRVQETQYF. This chain connects TRBV25-1 to TRBJ2-5; without DNA, the TCRdb call of TRBD1 cannot be checked. The CDR3 is 16 amino acids. Germline V lookup: CDR1 MGHDK, CDR2 SYGVNS.

This chain uses TRBV5-4 with TRBJ2-3; with no DNA, the TCRdb D assignment of TRBD2 cannot be verified. The CDR3 spans 15 residues. Germline lookup yields CDR1 SGHNT and CDR2 YYREEE (reference sequence). The CDR3 reads CASSRPGTYTDTQYF.

The CDR3 loop is CASSQLVDYGYTF. This chain links TRBV7-9 with TRBJ1-2. The length of the CDR3 is 13 residues. Germline CDR1 is SEHNR and CDR2 is FQNEAQ (reference sequence).

The chain's CDR3 is CSVCLRTTGELFF. V is TRBV29-1 and J is TRBJ2-2. Germline CDR1 SQVTM, CDR2 ANQGSEA. The CDR3 loop spans 13 amino acids.

The chain employs TRBV4-3 and TRBJ2-1; the D call from TCRdb, TRBD2, cannot be confirmed without DNA. This CDR3 is built from 15 residues. In germline, CDR1 is LGHNA, CDR2 YSLEER. The CDR3 loop reads CASSQDTGGKGEQFF.

This CDR3 reads CASGLGTQYNEQFF. This rearrangement joins TRBV12-5 to TRBJ2-1; without DNA, the TCRdb call of TRBD1 cannot be checked. The CDR3 has 14 residues. Germline lookup yields CDR1 LGHNT and CDR2 FRNRAP.

The chain is built from TRBV5-4 and TRBJ2-2; TCRdb gives TRBD1 as the D gene, but with no DNA this cannot be confirmed. Germline CDR1 and CDR2: SGHNT and YYREEE (reference sequence). The CDR3 is 17 residues long. The CDR3: CASSDRMTQGNTGELFF. The entire variable domain, with the rest obtained from reference TRBV5-4 and TRBJ2-2, is as follows: ETGVTQSPTHLIKTRGQQVTLRCSSQSGHNTVSWYQQALGQGPQFIFQYYREEENGRGNFPPRFSGLQFPNYSSELNVNALELDDSALYLCASSDRMTQGNTGELFFGEGSRLTVL.

The gene calls are TRBV20-1 and TRBJ2-3; the TCRdb D gene call, TRBD2, has no DNA to confirm it. CDR3 length: 13 residues. In germline, CDR1 is DFQATT, CDR2 SNEGSKA (reference sequence). This chain's CDR3 is CSVEVEGPDTQYF.

The chain is built from TRBV12-3 or TRBV12-4 and TRBJ1-6. The CDR3 runs to 13 residues. This chain's CDR3 is CASSREGDSPLHF.

The chain employs TRBV20-1 and TRBJ2-1; TCRdb names TRBD1, which stays unverified in the absence of DNA. The CDR3 has 15 amino acids. Germline CDR1 and CDR2: DFQATT and SNEGSKA (reference sequence). The CDR3 protein is CSARRTGGGHNEQFF.

This chain connects TRBV5-1 to TRBJ2-1; the TCRdb D gene call, TRBD2, has no DNA to confirm it. Germline V gene lookup returns CDR1 SGHRS and CDR2 YFSETQ. This CDR3 comprises 14 residues. The CDR3 here is CASSGETRGAEQFF. The variable domain in full, completed from reference TRBV5-1 and TRBJ2-1, reads KAGVTQTPRYLIKTRGQQVTLSCSPISGHRSVSWYQQTPGQGLQFLFEYFSETQRNKGNFPGRFSGRQFSNSRSEMNVSTLELGDSALYLCASSGETRGAEQFFGPGTRLTVL.

This chain joins TRBV2 and TRBJ2-3; TCRdb reports TRBD1, a call that lacks DNA to check it against. Germline V CDR1 and CDR2: SNHLY, FYNNEI. This CDR3 region has 15 residues. CDR3 protein: CASRETGLGTDTQYF. Filled out from reference TRBV2 and TRBJ2-3, the complete variable domain reads EPEVTQTPSHQVTQMGQEVILRCVPISNHLYFYWYRQILGQKVEFLVSFYNNEISEKSEIFDDQFSVERPDGSNFTLKIRSTKLEDSAMYFCASRETGLGTDTQYFGPGTRLTVL.

This chain connects TRBV7-6 to TRBJ1-3. This CDR3 has 15 residues. Germline V CDR1 and CDR2: SGHVS, FNYEAQ. The CDR3 loop reads CASSLAVGGGNTIYF.

The rearrangement links TRBV19 to TRBJ1-2; checking the TCRdb D call of TRBD1 is not possible without DNA. Germline CDR1 and CDR2: LNHDA and SQIVND (reference sequence). The CDR3 is 17 amino acids. CDR3 protein: CASSINVRTGLGYGYTF.

The V and J genes are TRBV20-1 and TRBJ2-1; TCRdb names TRBD1, which stays unverified in the absence of DNA. CDR1 is DFQATT, CDR2 SNEGSKA, per germline (reference sequence). This CDR3 is built from 14 residues. The CDR3 here is CSARRELSYNEQFF.

The chain combines TRBV24-1 with TRBJ2-1; lacking DNA, the TRBD2 call made by TCRdb goes unchecked. Germline CDR1 and CDR2: KGHDR and SFDVKD. The CDR3 is made up of 11 amino acids. The CDR3 reads CATSPGTRQFF.

The chain carries TRBV20-1 and TRBJ1-2. The length of the CDR3 is 14 residues. CDR1 and CDR2 from the germline V gene are DFQATT and SNEGSKA (reference sequence). The CDR3 loop is CSARDGGRSGGYTF.

V gene TRBV20-1 combines with J gene TRBJ2-2. The CDR3 length is 16 residues. Germline V gene lookup returns CDR1 DFQATT and CDR2 SNEGSKA (reference sequence). CDR3 amino acids: CSARDRNTGNTGELFF.

The rearrangement uses TRBV9 and TRBJ2-3. Germline CDR1 is SGDLS and CDR2 is YYNGEE. The CDR3 is made up of 15 amino acids. The CDR3 sequence: CASSVAWAYTDTQYF.

The CDR3 is CSARVVGGIWQFF. The rearrangement uses TRBV20-1 and TRBJ2-1; TCRdb calls TRBD2, which cannot be checked without DNA. In germline, CDR1 is DFQATT, CDR2 SNEGSKA (reference sequence). The CDR3 spans 13 residues.